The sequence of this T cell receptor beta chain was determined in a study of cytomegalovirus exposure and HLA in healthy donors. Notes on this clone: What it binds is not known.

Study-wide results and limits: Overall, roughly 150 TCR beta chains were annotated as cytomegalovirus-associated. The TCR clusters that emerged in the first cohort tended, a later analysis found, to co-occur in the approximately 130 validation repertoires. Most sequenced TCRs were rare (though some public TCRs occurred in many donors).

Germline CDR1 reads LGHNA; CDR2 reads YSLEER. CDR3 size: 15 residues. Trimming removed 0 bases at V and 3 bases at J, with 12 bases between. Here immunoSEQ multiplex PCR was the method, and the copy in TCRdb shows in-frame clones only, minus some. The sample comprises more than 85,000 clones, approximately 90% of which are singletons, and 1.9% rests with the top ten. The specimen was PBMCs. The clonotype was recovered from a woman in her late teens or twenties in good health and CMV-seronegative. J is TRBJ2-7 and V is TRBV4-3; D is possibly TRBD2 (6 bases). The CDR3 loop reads CASSQERREYYEQYF. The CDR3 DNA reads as TGCGCCAGCAGCCAAGAGCGTCGGGAGTACTACGAGCAGTACTTC.